These T cell receptor beta chains were read from a single sample in a study of cytomegalovirus exposure and HLA in healthy donors. The method was immunoSEQ multiplex PCR; TCRdb's version includes in-frame clones alone and lacks a portion of them. The sample contains 90,000 to 120,000 clones, around 85% of which appear only once. The sequencing input was PBMCs. The receptors shown here come from a man between 25 and 39 years old in good health and CMV-seronegative. CDR3s include the opening cysteine and the closing phenylalanine or tryptophan. D genes are given only for firm matches. Clone sizes are given selectively: once, few, many, or a class where the clone is expanded.

.	few	TRBV6-5	TRBJ1-3	TGTGCCAGCAGTCCCGGGACAACCCACACCATATATTTT	CASSPGTTHTIYF
TRBD1	.	TRBV30	TRBJ2-5	TGTGCCTGGACCCGGGGACAGGGGGATTCGGAGACCCAGTACTTC	CAWTRGQGDSETQYF
TRBD2	.	TRBV13	TRBJ2-7	TGTGCCAGCAGCGGCGGACTAGCGGGGGCCTACGAGCAGTACTTC	CASSGGLAGAYEQYF
.	.	TRBV19	TRBJ1-5	TGTGCCAGTAGTAGCAGGGCGAATCAGCCCCAGCATTTT	CASSSRANQPQHF
TRBD2	once	TRBV25-1	TRBJ2-1	TGTGCCAGCAGTGAATTGGTGGGGGGGGACAATGAGCAGTTCTTC	CASSELVGGDNEQFF
TRBD2	.	TRBV5-1	TRBJ2-7	TGCGCCAGCAGTGATAGCGGGATTATCGAGCAGTACTTC	CASSDSGIIEQYF
.	.	TRBV4-1	TRBJ1-5	TGCGCCAGCAGCCAAGATATCGCAGGGTTTGATCAGCCCCAGCATTTT	CASSQDIAGFDQPQHF
TRBD2	.	TRBV15	TRBJ2-1	TGTGCCACCAGCAGTGCAGGACTAGGGCACAATGAGCAGTTCTTC	CATSSAGLGHNEQFF
.	.	TRBV20-1	TRBJ1-1	TGCAGTGCTAACGCTGGGCCTGAAGCTTTCTTT	CSANAGPEAFF
.	.	TRBV11-3	TRBJ2-1	TGTGCCAGCAGCTTAACAAGCGGGTCGAACAATGAGCAGTTCTTC	CASSLTSGSNNEQFF
.	.	TRBV6-5	TRBJ2-2	TGTGCCAGCAAGGTGACAGATTACACCGGGGAGCTGTTTTTT	CASKVTDYTGELFF
TRBD1	.	TRBV28	TRBJ2-7	TGTGCCAGCAGTCCGGACAGGGGGGCCTACGAGCAGTACTTC	CASSPDRGAYEQYF
.	.	TRBV19	TRBJ1-2	TGTGCCAGTACCGAACAGGAGACCTATGGCTACACCTTC	CASTEQETYGYTF
.	.	TRBV6-5	TRBJ2-1	TGTGCCAGCAGATTGGAGCCACACTCCGCCAATGAGCAGTTCTTC	CASRLEPHSANEQFF
TRBD1	.	TRBV30	TRBJ1-1	TGTGCCTGGAGGGAAAAGGGGGCGAACACTGAAGCTTTCTTT	CAWREKGANTEAFF